The clone carrying this T cell receptor beta chain was counted ten times or more. The germline V gene encodes CDR1 SEHNR and CDR2 FQNEAQ (reference sequence). The CDR3 is 12 residues long. Deletions cut 6 bases from V and 10 bases from J, with 13 bases between. Noted time point: newly diagnosed GD, antithyroid drugs for less than 3 months. The authors made the TCR library using RNA they extracted from PBMCs. This sample stems from a study of regulatory T cells in long-lasting Graves disease. Overall study context: The study enrolled newly diagnosed Graves' patients on antithyroid drugs under 3 months.

Arm-PCR of CDR3 regions and iRepertoire HTBI primers were used to build TCR beta libraries. MiXCR was run by TCRdb on the multiplex PCR reads, yielding one entry per CDR3 protein. The sample includes over 200,000 distinct CDR3 sequences, around 18% of them seen just once. These data also featured in a second study, about T cells in Graves' hyperthyroidism and ophthalmopathy. Turning to that study: An absence of ophthalmopathy progression within 18 months meant stable Graves' hyperthyroidism. First-round RT-PCR targeting the TCR CDR3 was performed with the HTBI primer set. Prediction of ophthalmopathy progression came a median approximately 6 months pre-onset.

The chain employs TRBV7-9 and TRBJ2-1; D call uncertain. The specimen comprised peripheral blood mononuclear cells (PBMCs), sampled at new diagnosis, from a patient treated with antithyroid drugs. This sequence originates from a woman aged 30 to 39 with Graves disease. In DNA form, the CDR3 reads TGTGCCAGCAGGGCCACGGCTACAGAGCAGTTCTTC. Its protein is CASRATATEQFF.